What follows is one TCR beta chain and its context. Produced via immunoSEQ multiplex PCR; TCRdb's table is partial and in-frame only. The table includes 300,000 to 350,000 clones, 75% to 90% detected once. The data were obtained in a study of Ad26.COV2.S vaccination and SARS-CoV-2 variants. As to treatment: 15 to 20 received Ad26.COV2.S at low or high dose, single or two shots; 5 received placebo; per-sample allocation not given. Sampling happened 63 days after the first vaccine or placebo injection. The input for sequencing was peripheral blood, taken in a trial of Ad26.COV2.S vaccine versus placebo. The sequence was obtained from a person aged 18-65 years who received the Ad26.COV2.S COVID-19 vaccine or a placebo.

CDR3 region: CASSIADYGYTF. As DNA, the CDR3 is TGTGCCAGTAGTATAGCCGACTATGGCTACACCTTC. The genes are TRBV19 and TRBJ1-2, with no clear D. V was cut by 1 base and J by 3 bases, with 3 bases left in between. The CDR3 length is 12 residues. Germline loops: CDR1 LNHDA, CDR2 SQIVND (reference sequence).